The rows below give T cell receptor beta chains drawn from one sample of a study of shared clonotypes between healthy human individuals. This table comes from immunoSEQ multiplex PCR, and its TCRdb copy is limited to in-frame clones, with some not included. Of roughly 2.5 million clones in the sample, 85% to 95% were seen once. Sequencing was carried out using naive CD4+ T cells sorted from blood. The receptors originated from a man aged 18 to 29 in good health. Both conserved end residues are part of each CDR3. The D gene is left open where the match is weak. Size values are once, few and many counts, or a class for expanded clones, and some rows have none.

D: -
J: TRBJ1-1
V: TRBV5-1
size: -
DNA: TGCGCCAGCAGCTCAATCCAGGGCGTCACTGAAGCTTTCTTT
CDR3: CASSSIQGVTEAFF

D: TRBD1
J: TRBJ2-7
V: TRBV23-1
size: once
DNA: TGCGCCAGCAATCCGGACAGGAACTACGAGCAGTACTTC
CDR3: CASNPDRNYEQYF

D: -
J: TRBJ2-7
V: TRBV19
size: -
DNA: TGTGCCACTAGGGACCTCACGCATGGCGAGCAGTACTTC
CDR3: CATRDLTHGEQYF

D: -
J: TRBJ1-1
V: TRBV7-9
size: -
DNA: TGTGCCAGCAGCCTAAAAGGGCCGTACACTGAAGCTTTCTTT
CDR3: CASSLKGPYTEAFF

D: -
J: TRBJ2-3
V: TRBV7-2
size: -
DNA: TGTGCCAGCAGCTTAGTTCTCCTTAGCACAGATACGCAGTATTTT
CDR3: CASSLVLLSTDTQYF

D: -
J: TRBJ2-7
V: TRBV19
size: -
DNA: TGTGCCAGTAGTATAGCCTCCGGGACGGCTACCTACGAGCAGTACTTC
CDR3: CASSIASGTATYEQYF

D: -
J: TRBJ1-6
V: TRBV19
size: -
DNA: TGTGCCAGTAGTACAACAGGAGGGTATTCACCCCTCCACTTT
CDR3: CASSTTGGYSPLHF

D: -
J: TRBJ2-6
V: TRBV5-6
size: -
DNA: TGTGCCAGCAGCTTGATGAACAGTCGCTCTGGGGCCAACGTCCTGACTTTC
CDR3: CASSLMNSRSGANVLTF

D: -
J: TRBJ2-5
V: TRBV5-8
size: -
DNA: TGTGCCAGCAGTCCAAGTGGGAGGCGGGATGGCGAGACCCAGTACTTC
CDR3: CASSPSGRRDGETQYF

D: TRBD2
J: TRBJ2-7
V: TRBV12-5
size: once
DNA: TGTGCTAGTGGTTTGATCTACACCCGACTAGCGGGAGGAACCTACGAGCAGTACTTC
CDR3: CASGLIYTRLAGGTYEQYF

D: -
J: TRBJ2-5
V: TRBV11-2
size: -
DNA: TGTGCCAGCAGCCCCCAGGGGGGCGCATGGGGCCAAGAGACCCAGTACTTC
CDR3: CASSPQGGAWGQETQYF

D: TRBD1
J: TRBJ1-6
V: TRBV6-5
size: -
DNA: TGTGCCAGCAGTAAGACGACAGGGAAGATGTCGCCCCTCCACTTT
CDR3: CASSKTTGKMSPLHF

D: TRBD1
J: TRBJ1-2
V: TRBV28
size: -
DNA: TGTGCCAGCAGTTTACTCCGGACAGGGAATGGTGGCTACACCTTC
CDR3: CASSLLRTGNGGYTF

D: -
J: TRBJ1-1
V: TRBV2
size: -
DNA: TGTGCCAGCGCGGGAGACAGTATCACTGAAGCTTTCTTT
CDR3: CASAGDSITEAFF

D: -
J: TRBJ2-7
V: TRBV4-1
size: -
DNA: TGCGCCAGCAGCCAAGGTGCAAGCTACGAGCAGTACTTC
CDR3: CASSQGASYEQYF

D: -
J: TRBJ1-2
V: TRBV6-6
size: -
DNA: TGTGCCAGCAGTTCGTCAGGGGCCTATGGCTACACCTTC
CDR3: CASSSSGAYGYTF

D: -
J: TRBJ1-4
V: TRBV11-2
size: once
DNA: TGTGCCAGCAGCTTAGAAAGCCAGGGTTACGAAAAACTGTTTTTT
CDR3: CASSLESQGYEKLFF

D: TRBD2
J: TRBJ2-1
V: TRBV7-8
size: -
DNA: TGTGCCAGCCTACCCTCACTAGCGGGGGAATACAATGAGCAGTTCTTC
CDR3: CASLPSLAGEYNEQFF

D: TRBD1
J: TRBJ1-4
V: TRBV9
size: -
DNA: TGTGCCAGCAGCGTACAGGGGGCAGCTAATGAAAAACTGTTTTTT
CDR3: CASSVQGAANEKLFF

D: -
J: TRBJ2-7
V: TRBV5-1
size: once
DNA: TGCGCCAGCAGCTTGACCGGGAACGAGCAGTACTTC
CDR3: CASSLTGNEQYF

D: -
J: TRBJ2-7
V: TRBV6-5
size: -
DNA: TGTGCCAGCAGCTACTCCCTCGACCGGCAGACATTCGAGCAGTACTTC
CDR3: CASSYSLDRQTFEQYF

D: -
J: TRBJ1-4
V: TRBV15
size: -
DNA: TGTGCCACCAGCTCGCGAGACAGTCTGGGTGAAAAACTGTTTTTT
CDR3: CATSSRDSLGEKLFF

D: TRBD2
J: TRBJ2-5
V: TRBV7-6
size: -
DNA: TGTGCCAGCAGCTTAGGACTAGCGGAGACCCAGTACTTC
CDR3: CASSLGLAETQYF

D: -
J: TRBJ2-3
V: TRBV6-1
size: once
DNA: TGTGCCAGCAGCCCCGTGGGTCTCCTCACAGATACGCAGTATTTT
CDR3: CASSPVGLLTDTQYF